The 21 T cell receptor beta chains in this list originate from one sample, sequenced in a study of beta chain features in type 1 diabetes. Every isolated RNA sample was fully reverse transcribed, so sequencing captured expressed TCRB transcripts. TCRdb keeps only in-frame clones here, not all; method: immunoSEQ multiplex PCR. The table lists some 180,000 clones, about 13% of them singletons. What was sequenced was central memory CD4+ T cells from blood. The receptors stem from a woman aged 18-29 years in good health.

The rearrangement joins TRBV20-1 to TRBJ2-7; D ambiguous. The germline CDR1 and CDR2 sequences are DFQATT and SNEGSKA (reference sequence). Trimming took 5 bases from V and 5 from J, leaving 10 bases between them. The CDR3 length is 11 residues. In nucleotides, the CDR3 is TGCAGTGCTCCGAGGTCCAACGAGCAGTACTTC. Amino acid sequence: CSAPRSNEQYF.

CDR3 sequence: CASSPSRDRAKNIQYF. The CDR3 DNA is TGTGCCAGCTCACCCTCCCGAGATCGAGCCAAAAACATTCAGTACTTC. The chain employs TRBV18 and TRBJ2-4, with D unclear. V was trimmed by 3 bases and J by 0 bases, leaving 12 bases between them. The CDR3 runs to 16 residues. Germline V gene lookup returns CDR1 KGHSH and CDR2 LQKENI.

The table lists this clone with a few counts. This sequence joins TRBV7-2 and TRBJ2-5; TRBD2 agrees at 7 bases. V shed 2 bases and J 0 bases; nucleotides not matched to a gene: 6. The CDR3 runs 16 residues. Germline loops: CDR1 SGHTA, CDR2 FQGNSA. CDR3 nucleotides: TGTGCCAGCAGCTTACACCCAGCGGGGTACCAAGAGACCCAGTACTTC. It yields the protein CASSLHPAGYQETQYF.

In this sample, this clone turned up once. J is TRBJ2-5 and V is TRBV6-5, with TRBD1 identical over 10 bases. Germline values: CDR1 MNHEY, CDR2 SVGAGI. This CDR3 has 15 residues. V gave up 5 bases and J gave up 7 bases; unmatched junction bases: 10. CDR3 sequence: CASSQARDRGGTQYF. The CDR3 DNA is TGTGCCAGCAGTCAGGCCCGGGACAGGGGTGGGACCCAGTACTTC.

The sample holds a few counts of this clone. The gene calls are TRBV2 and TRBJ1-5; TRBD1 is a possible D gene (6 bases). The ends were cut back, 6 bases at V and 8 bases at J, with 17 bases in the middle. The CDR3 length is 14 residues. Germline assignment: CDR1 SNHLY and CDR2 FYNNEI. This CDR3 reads CASRFGGPGEPQHF. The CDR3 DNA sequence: TGTGCCAGCAGATTCGGGGGGCCAGGTGAGCCCCAGCATTTT.

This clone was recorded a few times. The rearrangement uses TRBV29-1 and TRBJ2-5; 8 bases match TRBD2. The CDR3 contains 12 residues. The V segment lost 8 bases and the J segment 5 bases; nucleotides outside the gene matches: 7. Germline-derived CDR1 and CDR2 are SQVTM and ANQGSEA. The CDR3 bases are TGCAGCTCTGCGGGAGGAGGGGAGACCCAGTACTTC. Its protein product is CSSAGGGETQYF.

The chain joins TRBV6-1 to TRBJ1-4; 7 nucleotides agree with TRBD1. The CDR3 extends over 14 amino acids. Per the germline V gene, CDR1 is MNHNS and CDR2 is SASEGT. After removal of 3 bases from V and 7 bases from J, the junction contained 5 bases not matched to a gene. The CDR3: CASSDRGNGEKLFF. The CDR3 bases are TGTGCCAGCAGTGACAGGGGGAATGGTGAAAAACTGTTTTTT.

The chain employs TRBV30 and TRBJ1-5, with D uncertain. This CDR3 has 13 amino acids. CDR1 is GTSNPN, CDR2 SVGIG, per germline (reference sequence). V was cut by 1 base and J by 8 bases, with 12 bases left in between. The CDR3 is CAWSGMNSEPQHF. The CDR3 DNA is TGTGCCTGGAGTGGGATGAACAGTGAGCCCCAGCATTTT.

The CDR3 reads CASSIIQANYGYTF. The DNA for the CDR3 is TGTGCCAGTAGTATTATACAGGCGAACTATGGCTACACCTTC. This chain joins TRBV19 and TRBJ1-2; TRBD1 is a possible D gene (5 bases). V lost 3 bases to trimming and J lost 2 bases, with 10 bases between them. CDR3 length: 14 residues. Germline CDR1 and CDR2: LNHDA and SQIVND (reference sequence).

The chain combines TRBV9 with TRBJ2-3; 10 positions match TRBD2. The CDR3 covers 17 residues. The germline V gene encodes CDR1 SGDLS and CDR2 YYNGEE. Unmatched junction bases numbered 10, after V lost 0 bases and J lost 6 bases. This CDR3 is CASSVGGLAGEGDTQYF. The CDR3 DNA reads TGTGCCAGCAGCGTAGGAGGGCTAGCGGGAGAAGGCGATACGCAGTATTTT.

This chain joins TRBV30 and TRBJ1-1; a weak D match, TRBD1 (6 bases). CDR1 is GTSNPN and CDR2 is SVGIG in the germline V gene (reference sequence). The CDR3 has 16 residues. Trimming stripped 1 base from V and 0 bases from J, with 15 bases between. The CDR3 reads CAWSARRGAMNTEAFF. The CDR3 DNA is TGTGCCTGGAGTGCTCGCAGGGGTGCCATGAACACTGAAGCTTTCTTT.

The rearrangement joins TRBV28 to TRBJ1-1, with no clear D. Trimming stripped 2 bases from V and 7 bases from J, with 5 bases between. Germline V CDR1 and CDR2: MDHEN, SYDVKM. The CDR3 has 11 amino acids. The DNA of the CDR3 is TGTGCCAGCAGTTTAGAGCGTGAAGCTTTCTTT. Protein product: CASSLEREAFF.

CDR3: CATSRDLGQGAREQYF. Here the CDR3 DNA reads TGTGCCACCAGCAGAGATCTGGGACAGGGGGCGCGTGAGCAGTACTTC. The chain carries TRBV15 and TRBJ2-7; 12 nucleotides align to TRBD1. The CDR3 is 16 amino acids. CDR1 and CDR2 from the germline V gene are LNHNV and YYDKDF (reference sequence). The J segment lost 7 bases and the V segment lost 0 bases, leaving 7 bases of the junction unmatched.

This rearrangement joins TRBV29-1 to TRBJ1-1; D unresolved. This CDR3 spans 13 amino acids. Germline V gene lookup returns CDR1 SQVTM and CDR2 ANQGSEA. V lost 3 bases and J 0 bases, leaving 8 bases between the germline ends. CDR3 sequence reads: CSVEAHMNTEAFF. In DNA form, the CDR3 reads TGCAGCGTTGAGGCACATATGAACACTGAAGCTTTCTTT.

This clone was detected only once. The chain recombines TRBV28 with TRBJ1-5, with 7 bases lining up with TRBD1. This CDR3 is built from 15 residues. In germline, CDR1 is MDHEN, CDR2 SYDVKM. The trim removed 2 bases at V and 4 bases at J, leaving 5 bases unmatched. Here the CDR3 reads CASSLAQGENQPQHF. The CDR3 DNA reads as TGTGCCAGCAGTTTAGCGCAGGGGGAAAATCAGCCCCAGCATTTT.

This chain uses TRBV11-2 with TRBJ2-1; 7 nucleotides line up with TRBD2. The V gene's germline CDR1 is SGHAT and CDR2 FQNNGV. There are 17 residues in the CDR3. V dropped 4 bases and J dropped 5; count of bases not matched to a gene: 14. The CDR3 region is CASSSHGWLAENNEQFF. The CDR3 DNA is TGTGCCAGCAGCTCGCATGGGTGGCTAGCGGAAAACAATGAGCAGTTCTTC. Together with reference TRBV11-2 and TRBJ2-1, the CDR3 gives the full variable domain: EAGVAQSPRYKIIEKRQSVAFWCNPISGHATLYWYQQILGQGPKLLIQFQNNGVVDDSQLPKDRFSAERLKGVDSTLKIQPAKLEDSAVYLCASSSHGWLAENNEQFFGPGTRLTVL.

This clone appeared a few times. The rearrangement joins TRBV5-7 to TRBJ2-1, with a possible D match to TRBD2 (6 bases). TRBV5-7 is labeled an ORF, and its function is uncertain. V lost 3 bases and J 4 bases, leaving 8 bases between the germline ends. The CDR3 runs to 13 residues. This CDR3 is CASSWREYNEQFF. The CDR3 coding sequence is TGTGCCAGCAGCTGGAGGGAATACAATGAGCAGTTCTTC.

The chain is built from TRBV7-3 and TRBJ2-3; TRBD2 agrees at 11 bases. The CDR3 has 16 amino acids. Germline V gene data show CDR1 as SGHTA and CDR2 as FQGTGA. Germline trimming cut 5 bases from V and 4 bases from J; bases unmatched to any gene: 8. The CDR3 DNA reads TGTGCCAGCAGCACCCGACTAGCGGGAAAATCAGATACGCAGTATTTT. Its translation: CASSTRLAGKSDTQYF.

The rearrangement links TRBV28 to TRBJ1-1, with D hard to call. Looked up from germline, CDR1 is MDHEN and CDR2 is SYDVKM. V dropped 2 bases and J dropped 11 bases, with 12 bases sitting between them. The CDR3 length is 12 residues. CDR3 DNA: TGTGCCAGCAGTTTACAGGATCTCGAGGCTTTCTTT. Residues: CASSLQDLEAFF.

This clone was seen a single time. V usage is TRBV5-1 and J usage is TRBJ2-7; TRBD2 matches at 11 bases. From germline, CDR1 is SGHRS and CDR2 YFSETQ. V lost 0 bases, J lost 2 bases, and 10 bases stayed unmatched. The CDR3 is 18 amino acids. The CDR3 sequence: CASSLGLAGSHGTYEQYF. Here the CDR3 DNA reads TGCGCCAGCAGCTTGGGACTAGCGGGATCTCATGGAACCTACGAGCAGTACTTC. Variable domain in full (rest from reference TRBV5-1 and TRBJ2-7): KAGVTQTPRYLIKTRGQQVTLSCSPISGHRSVSWYQQTPGQGLQFLFEYFSETQRNKGNFPGRFSGRQFSNSRSEMNVSTLELGDSALYLCASSLGLAGSHGTYEQYFGPGTRLTVT.

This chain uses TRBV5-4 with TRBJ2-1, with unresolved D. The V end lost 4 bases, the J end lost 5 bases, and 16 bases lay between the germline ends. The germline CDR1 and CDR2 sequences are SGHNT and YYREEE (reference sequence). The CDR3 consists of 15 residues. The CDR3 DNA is TGTGCCAGCAGCCAGACGTCTGCAGGAAACAATGAGCAGTTCTTC. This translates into CASSQTSAGNNEQFF.